This TCR beta chain is from a study of CD8+CD57+ T cells in acquired aplastic anemia. Study-wide context: When averaged, DNA from sorted CD4+ and CD8+ cells came to 3 to 4 ug. General observations from the study: Patients and controls turned out to have roughly 29 CD8+ CDR3 sequences in common.

The CDR3 length is 14 residues. CDR1 and CDR2 (germline): LNHDA, SQIVND (reference sequence). The junction had 6 bases not matched to a gene; V was cut back by 7 bases and J by 6 bases. This clonotype appeared many times. Its specificity is unknown. Only patients with CD8+CD57+ cell expansion on flow cytometry were chosen for sequencing. No therapy had been given to the patients at the time of blood sampling. Genomic DNA provided the template from which TCR beta VDJ and CDR3 profiles were obtained. TCRdb ran MiXCR on the reads and lists one entry per CDR3 protein. The sample has around 430,000 distinct CDR3 sequences, approximately 33% seen once.

Material for sequencing was sorted CD4+, CD8+, or CD8+CD57+ T cells (not recorded which) from PBMCs. The source of this sequence is a human donor with aplastic anemia. The rearrangement uses TRBV19 and TRBJ1-6; 7 bases fit TRBD1. The CDR3 DNA sequence: TGTGCCAGTAAGGAGGGGGCGTCTAATTCACCCCTCCACTTT. Amino acids: CASKEGASNSPLHF.